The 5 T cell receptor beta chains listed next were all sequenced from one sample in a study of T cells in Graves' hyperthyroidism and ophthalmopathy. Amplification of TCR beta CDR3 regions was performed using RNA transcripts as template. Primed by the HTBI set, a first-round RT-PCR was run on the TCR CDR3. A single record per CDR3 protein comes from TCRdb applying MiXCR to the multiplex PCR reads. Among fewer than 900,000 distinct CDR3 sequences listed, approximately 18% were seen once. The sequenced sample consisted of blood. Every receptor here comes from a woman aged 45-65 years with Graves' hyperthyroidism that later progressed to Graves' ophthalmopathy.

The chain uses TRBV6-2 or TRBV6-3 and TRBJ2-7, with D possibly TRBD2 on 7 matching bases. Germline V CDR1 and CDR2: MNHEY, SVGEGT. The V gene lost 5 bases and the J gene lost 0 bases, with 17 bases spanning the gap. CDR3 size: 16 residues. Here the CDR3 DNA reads TGTGCCAGCAGTAGGGGGGGGGGGGTGGACTCCTACGAGCAGTACTTC. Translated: CASSRGGGVDSYEQYF.

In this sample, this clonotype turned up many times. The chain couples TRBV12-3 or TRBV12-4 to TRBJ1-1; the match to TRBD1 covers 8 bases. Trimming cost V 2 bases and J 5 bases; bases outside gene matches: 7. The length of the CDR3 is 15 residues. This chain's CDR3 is CASSLPRQGKTEAFF. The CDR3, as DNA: TGTGCCAGCAGTTTACCAAGACAGGGGAAGACTGAAGCTTTCTTT.

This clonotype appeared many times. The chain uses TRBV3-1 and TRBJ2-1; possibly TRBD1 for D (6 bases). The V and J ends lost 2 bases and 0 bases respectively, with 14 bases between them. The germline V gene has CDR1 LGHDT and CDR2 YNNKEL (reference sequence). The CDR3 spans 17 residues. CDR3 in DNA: TGTGCCAGCAGCCAAACGTGGGGGCAGAGCTCCTACAATGAGCAGTTCTTC. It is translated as CASSQTWGQSSYNEQFF.

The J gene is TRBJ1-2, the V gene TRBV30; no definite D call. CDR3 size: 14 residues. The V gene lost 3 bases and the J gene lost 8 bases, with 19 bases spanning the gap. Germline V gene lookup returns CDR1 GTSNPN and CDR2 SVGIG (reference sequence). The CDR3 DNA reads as TGTGCCTGGAGAGACGCGCCCCCTAGTCCCGGCTACACCTTC. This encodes CAWRDAPPSPGYTF.

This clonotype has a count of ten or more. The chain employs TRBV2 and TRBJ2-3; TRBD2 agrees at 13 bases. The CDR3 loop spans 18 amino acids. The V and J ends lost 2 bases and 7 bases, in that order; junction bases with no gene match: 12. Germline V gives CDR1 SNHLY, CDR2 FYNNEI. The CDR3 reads CASSETSGGAYVMNTQYF. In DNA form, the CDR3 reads TGTGCCAGCAGTGAAACTAGCGGGGGGGCCTATGTCATGAATACGCAGTATTTT. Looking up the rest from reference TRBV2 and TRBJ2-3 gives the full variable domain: EPEVTQTPSHQVTQMGQEVILRCVPISNHLYFYWYRQILGQKVEFLVSFYNNEISEKSEIFDDQFSVERPDGSNFTLKIRSTKLEDSAMYFCASSETSGGAYVMNTQYFGPGTRLTVL.